The 21 T cell receptor beta chains in this list originate from one sample, sequenced in a study of CD8 T cells in ankylosing spondylitis. TCRdb called the 5' RACE reads again in MiXCR, with one record for every CDR3 protein. The profile shows 130,000 to 150,000 distinct CDR3 sequences, more than 7% of them singletons. The sample comprised synovial fluid, either unsorted or a sorted T cell fraction (not recorded which). The receptors stem from a male donor with ankylosing spondylitis.

The rearrangement uses TRBV4-3 and TRBJ2-7; the match to TRBD2 covers 7 bases. Per germline, CDR1 LGHNA and CDR2 YSLEER. J was trimmed by 2 bases and V by 0 bases; bases with no gene match: 4. The CDR3 has 15 amino acids. The CDR3 coding sequence is TGCGCCAGCAGCCAAGAAGGGGACTACGCCTACGAGCAGTACTTC. It specifies CASSQEGDYAYEQYF.

This clonotype was observed at least ten times. The chain joins TRBV5-1 to TRBJ2-1; D is unresolved. The CDR3 runs 13 residues. Germline loops: CDR1 SGHRS, CDR2 YFSETQ. V shed 1 base and J shed 8 bases, with 10 bases lying between them. The CDR3 DNA follows: TGCGCCAGCAGCTTGAACGCGGACCATGAGCAGTTCTTC. Its protein product is CASSLNADHEQFF. The complete variable domain, with remaining parts taken from reference TRBV5-1 and TRBJ2-1, reads KAGVTQTPRYLIKTRGQQVTLSCSPISGHRSVSWYQQTPGQGLQFLFEYFSETQRNKGNFPGRFSGRQFSNSRSEMNVSTLELGDSALYLCASSLNADHEQFFGPGTRLTVL.

V gene TRBV9 combines with J gene TRBJ2-1; weak D call: TRBD1 (6 bases). This CDR3 region has 16 residues. Looked up from germline, CDR1 is SGDLS and CDR2 is YYNGEE. Deletions cut 3 bases from V and 3 bases from J, with 16 bases between. The CDR3 sequence is CASSARPSGDYNEQFF. In DNA form, the CDR3 reads TGTGCCAGCAGCGCCCGTCCCTCAGGGGACTACAATGAGCAGTTCTTC.

This clonotype was detected ten times or more. The chain links TRBV27 to TRBJ1-5, with 8 bases lining up with TRBD1. V shed 7 bases and J 7 bases; nucleotides not matched to a gene: 9. From germline, CDR1 is MNHEY and CDR2 SMNVEV (reference sequence). The CDR3 is made up of 14 amino acids. CDR3 sequence (DNA): TGTGCCAGCAAGACAGGGGCGAGAGAACAGCCCCAGCATTTT. Translation: CASKTGAREQPQHF.

At least ten counts were recorded for this clonotype. The chain uses TRBV5-1 and TRBJ2-7; 9 bases align to TRBD2. This CDR3 has 15 amino acids. CDR1 SGHRS and CDR2 YFSETQ come from the germline V gene. Trimming cost V 4 bases and J 1 base; bases outside gene matches: 6. The CDR3 sequence is CASSVTSGPSYEQYF. CDR3 in DNA: TGCGCCAGCAGCGTGACTAGCGGACCTTCCTACGAGCAGTACTTC.

The table lists this clonotype with many counts. The chain employs TRBV28 and TRBJ2-1; 10 bases are a match to TRBD1. V was clipped by 6 bases and J by 9 bases; unmatched bases: 8. The germline V gene has CDR1 MDHEN and CDR2 SYDVKM. There are 14 residues in the CDR3. CDR3 amino acids: CASRPGQGFAEQFF. CDR3 coding DNA: TGTGCCAGCAGGCCGGGACAGGGGTTTGCTGAGCAGTTCTTC.

The chain links TRBV25-1 to TRBJ2-7, with D maybe TRBD1 (5 bases). Germline CDR1 is MGHDK and CDR2 is SYGVNS. V shed 6 bases and J shed 7 bases, with 22 bases lying between them. This CDR3 has 15 residues. The CDR3: CASSRPGQGIGEQYF. In nucleotides, the CDR3 is TGTGCCAGCAGCCGGCCCGGGCAGGGTATAGGTGAGCAGTACTTC.

This clonotype was detected ten times or more. The CDR3 protein is CSARQGPSYEQYF. CDR3 DNA sequence: TGCAGTGCTCGACAGGGCCCCTCCTACGAGCAGTACTTC. V and J are TRBV20-1 and TRBJ2-7; 7 bases agree with TRBD1. In germline, CDR1 is DFQATT, CDR2 SNEGSKA (reference sequence). The CDR3 consists of 13 residues. V gave up 5 bases and J gave up 0 bases; unmatched junction bases: 4.

This clonotype occurred many times. The V and J genes are TRBV29-1 and TRBJ2-5; 13 bases are shared with TRBD2. The germline CDR1 and CDR2 sequences are SQVTM and ANQGSEA. The CDR3 runs 16 residues. V dropped 4 bases and J dropped 2; count of bases not matched to a gene: 7. The CDR3 sequence is CSVAGLAGAGQETQYF. CDR3 in DNA: TGCAGCGTTGCTGGACTAGCGGGGGCCGGTCAAGAGACCCAGTACTTC.

The chain combines TRBV6-2 or TRBV6-3 with TRBJ1-1, with D possibly being TRBD1 (6 bases). The germline gives CDR1 MNHEY, CDR2 SVGEGT. V was shortened by 4 bases and J by 9 bases, with 12 bases between the two germline ends. This CDR3 contains 12 residues. CDR3: CASSSQGVKAFF. The CDR3, as DNA: TGTGCCAGCAGTTCACAGGGAGTCAAAGCTTTCTTT.

This clonotype was found a few times. The J gene is TRBJ2-7, the V gene TRBV5-1, with D maybe TRBD1 (6 bases). The CDR3 spans 14 residues. The V end lost 4 bases, the J end lost 3 bases, and 14 bases lay between the germline ends. The germline gives CDR1 SGHRS, CDR2 YFSETQ. The CDR3 loop is CASSRTGPGYEQYF. Here the CDR3 DNA reads TGCGCCAGCAGCCGTACAGGGCCGGGCTACGAGCAGTACTTC.

DNA for the CDR3: TGTGCCAGCAGTTTTTCTGACAGGGACAATCAGCCCCAGCATTTT. It encodes CASSFSDRDNQPQHF. The J gene is TRBJ1-5, the V gene TRBV28; 7 nucleotides agree with TRBD1. The CDR3 is 15 amino acids. After removal of 3 bases from V and 3 bases from J, the junction contained 5 bases not matched to a gene. Germline V lookup: CDR1 MDHEN, CDR2 SYDVKM.

This clonotype was found a few times. The chain has TRBV4-1 and TRBJ2-1, with TRBD2 matching over 8 bases. The CDR3 spans 16 residues. The V gene's germline CDR1 is MGHRA and CDR2 YSYEKL. V lost 3 bases to trimming and J lost 1 base; unmatched junction nucleotides: 5. The CDR3 loop reads CASSQAGGGSYNEQFF. CDR3 sequence (DNA): TGCGCCAGCAGCCAGGCCGGGGGGGGATCCTACAATGAGCAGTTCTTC.

The chain employs TRBV6-2 or TRBV6-3 and TRBJ1-2; the match to TRBD1 covers 7 bases. V trimming: 9 bases; J trimming: 3 bases; junction bases outside the gene matches: 10. The CDR3 runs 14 residues. Germline assignment: CDR1 MNHEY and CDR2 SVGEGT. The CDR3: CASRGGGADYGYTF. For the CDR3, the DNA is TGTGCCAGTCGCGGAGGGGGCGCGGACTATGGCTACACCTTC.

As concerns this clonotype: A junction boundary mismatches the germline segment, possibly from a read error. This chain connects TRBV20-1 to TRBJ2-5, with D possibly TRBD1 on 6 matching bases. Germline lookup yields CDR1 DFQATT and CDR2 SNEGSKA (reference sequence). This CDR3 is built from 12 residues. This chain's CDR3 is CSAKLGGETQYF. CDR3 sequence (DNA): TGCAGCGCTAAGTTAGGGGGAGAGACCCAGTACTTC.

This chain joins TRBV5-1 and TRBJ1-1, with 12 bases identical to TRBD1. CDR3 length: 17 amino acids. J gave up 0 bases and V 0 bases, and 3 bases lay outside the gene matches. The germline V gene encodes CDR1 SGHRS and CDR2 YFSETQ. The CDR3 sequence is CASSLAGTGGMNTEAFF. In DNA form, the CDR3 reads TGCGCCAGCAGCTTGGCCGGGACAGGGGGCATGAACACTGAAGCTTTCTTT.

This clonotype was found many times. The V call is TRBV12-3 or TRBV12-4, the J call TRBJ2-5; D unclear. This CDR3 has 13 residues. The germline V and J ends were trimmed by 3 bases and 4 bases, with 9 bases remaining between them. CDR3 sequence (DNA): TGTGCCAGCAGTTTCCAGATGGGAGAGACCCAGTACTTC. Translation gives CASSFQMGETQYF.

This chain uses TRBV7-3 with TRBJ2-5; a weak D match, TRBD1 (6 bases). With 5 bases removed from V and 5 bases from J, the gap between germline ends came to 12 bases. The germline V gene encodes CDR1 SGHTA and CDR2 FQGTGA. The CDR3 is made up of 13 amino acids. DNA of the CDR3: TGTGCCAGCAGCCCCGGACAGTCCGAGACCCAGTACTTC. This encodes CASSPGQSETQYF.

The sample holds a few counts of this clonotype. This chain connects TRBV12-3 or TRBV12-4 to TRBJ2-5, with D possibly matching TRBD2 (5 bases). Trimming pared 6 bases from V and 4 bases from J, leaving 15 bases between. The CDR3 covers 14 residues. The CDR3 reads CASSPGLPIETQYF. CDR3 bases: TGTGCCAGCAGCCCGGGGTTACCCATAGAGACCCAGTACTTC.

The sample holds many counts of this clonotype. The chain carries TRBV6-1 and TRBJ2-7; D unclear. Trimming cost V 2 bases and J 3 bases, with 11 bases left between them. Germline CDR1 reads MNHNS; CDR2 reads SASEGT. The CDR3 spans 14 residues. The CDR3 DNA sequence: TGTGCCAGCAGTGAAAGCTTCAACAACTACGAGCAGTACTTC. Protein sequence: CASSESFNNYEQYF.

This clonotype was seen ten or more times. The V gene is TRBV7-2, the J gene TRBJ1-4; 9 positions match TRBD1. The CDR3 totals 15 residues. Germline V CDR1 and CDR2: SGHTA, FQGNSA. Trimming at V came to 5 bases and at J to 5 bases, leaving 6 bases not matched to a gene. CDR3 in amino acids: CASSDSGTGNEKLFF. Written as DNA, the CDR3 is TGTGCCAGCAGCGACTCCGGGACAGGGAATGAAAAACTGTTTTTT.